Listed below are T cell receptor beta chains from one sample, sequenced in a study of shared clonotypes between healthy human individuals. Sequencing was performed with immunoSEQ multiplex PCR; in TCRdb, only in-frame clones are kept and a portion is missing. Of 1.5 million to 2.5 million clones in the sample, about 95% were seen once. The sequenced sample consisted of naive CD8+ T cells sorted from blood. The receptor set was obtained from a man aged 18 to 29 in good health. Both conserved end residues are part of each CDR3. D genes are given only for firm matches. Some rows mark clone size as missing; the rest say once, few, many or name a class of expanded clone.

J gene: TRBJ2-2; D gene: .; clone size: .; CDR3 length: 14; V gene: TRBV9; CDR3 DNA: TGTGCCAGCAGCGGTTCCTCAAGGTCCGGGGAGCTGTTTTTT; CDR3 protein: CASSGSSRSGELFF
J gene: TRBJ2-2; D gene: .; clone size: few; CDR3 length: 16; V gene: TRBV14; CDR3 DNA: TGTGCCAGCAGCCAAGACGGTCTAGCGTGGACCGGGGAGCTGTTTTTT; CDR3 protein: CASSQDGLAWTGELFF
J gene: TRBJ1-2; D gene: .; clone size: .; CDR3 length: 15; V gene: TRBV5-3; CDR3 DNA: TGTGCCAGAAGTCCCGGGCCTTTAGCTAACTATGGCTACACCTTC; CDR3 protein: CARSPGPLANYGYTF
J gene: TRBJ1-1; D gene: .; clone size: once; CDR3 length: 15; V gene: TRBV7-8; CDR3 DNA: TGTGCCAGCAGCTTATTTGAGCCGGGAAACACTGAAGCTTTCTTT; CDR3 protein: CASSLFEPGNTEAFF
J gene: TRBJ2-7; D gene: .; clone size: .; CDR3 length: 13; V gene: TRBV7-9; CDR3 DNA: TGTGCCAGCAGCTTAGCCGACAGTGTCGAGCAGTACTTC; CDR3 protein: CASSLADSVEQYF
J gene: TRBJ2-3; D gene: TRBD2; clone size: .; CDR3 length: 15; V gene: TRBV30; CDR3 DNA: TGTGCCTGGAGTGTAACCGGGGGGGTCGCAGATACGCAGTATTTT; CDR3 protein: CAWSVTGGVADTQYF
J gene: TRBJ1-4; D gene: .; clone size: few; CDR3 length: 14; V gene: TRBV2; CDR3 DNA: TGTGCCAGCAGCCCGTTGGGTTCTAATGAAAAACTGTTTTTT; CDR3 protein: CASSPLGSNEKLFF
J gene: TRBJ2-1; D gene: .; clone size: .; CDR3 length: 14; V gene: TRBV6-5; CDR3 DNA: TGTGCCAGCAGTTACTCCGAGGAGGGCAGTGAGCAGTTCTTC; CDR3 protein: CASSYSEEGSEQFF
J gene: TRBJ1-1; D gene: TRBD1; clone size: .; CDR3 length: 14; V gene: TRBV9; CDR3 DNA: TGTGCCAGCAGCGAGACAGGGGCGTTCACTGAAGCTTTCTTT; CDR3 protein: CASSETGAFTEAFF
J gene: TRBJ2-7; D gene: .; clone size: .; CDR3 length: 15; V gene: TRBV5-1; CDR3 DNA: TGCGCCAGCAGCTTGGCCGAGGCCTACTCCTACGAGCAGTACTTC; CDR3 protein: CASSLAEAYSYEQYF
J gene: TRBJ2-3; D gene: .; clone size: .; CDR3 length: 16; V gene: TRBV7-8; CDR3 DNA: TGTGCCAGCAAAACTGCGGCGGGGCAAAGCACAGATACGCAGTATTTT; CDR3 protein: CASKTAAGQSTDTQYF
J gene: TRBJ1-1; D gene: .; clone size: .; CDR3 length: 13; V gene: TRBV21-1; CDR3 DNA: TGTGCCAGCAGCAAAGGGGTGAACACTGAAGCTTTCTTT; CDR3 protein: CASSKGVNTEAFF
J gene: TRBJ1-2; D gene: .; clone size: .; CDR3 length: 12; V gene: TRBV19; CDR3 DNA: TGTGCCAGTAGTGCGGGATACTATGGCTACACCTTC; CDR3 protein: CASSAGYYGYTF
J gene: TRBJ2-1; D gene: TRBD1; clone size: .; CDR3 length: 16; V gene: TRBV6-5; CDR3 DNA: TGTGCCAGCAGTTCAACTCGACAGATTCAGGGGGATGAGCAGTTCTTC; CDR3 protein: CASSSTRQIQGDEQFF
J gene: TRBJ1-4; D gene: .; clone size: .; CDR3 length: 14; V gene: TRBV30; CDR3 DNA: TGTGCCTGCCCAGGACCTGCAACTAATGAAAAACTGTTTTTT; CDR3 protein: CACPGPATNEKLFF
J gene: TRBJ2-7; D gene: .; clone size: .; CDR3 length: 13; V gene: TRBV4-1; CDR3 DNA: TGCGCCAGCAGCCCGGGGAGGTTCCACGAGCAGTACTTC; CDR3 protein: CASSPGRFHEQYF
J gene: TRBJ1-2; D gene: .; clone size: .; CDR3 length: 15; V gene: TRBV5-6; CDR3 DNA: TGTGCCAGCAGCTTGGTAGGCACAGGGATCGATGGCTACACCTTC; CDR3 protein: CASSLVGTGIDGYTF